These 13 T cell receptor beta chains share one sample of origin, sequenced in a study of cytomegalovirus exposure and HLA in healthy donors. Profiled with immunoSEQ multiplex PCR; TCRdb holds only in-frame clones, not every one. The table has some 250,000 clones, approximately 83% seen once. The material sequenced was PBMCs. The receptors were sampled from a woman between 25 and 40 years old in good health and CMV-seropositive.

V usage is TRBV27 and J usage is TRBJ1-2; D call uncertain. V was clipped by 1 base and J by 0 bases, with 6 bases between them. The germline gives CDR1 MNHEY, CDR2 SMNVEV (reference sequence). The CDR3 covers 14 residues. CDR3 in DNA: TGTGCCAGCAGTTTATACGGGGCTAACTATGGCTACACCTTC. It encodes CASSLYGANYGYTF.

This chain joins TRBV27 and TRBJ2-3; the match to TRBD2 covers 14 bases. Trimming at V came to 5 bases and at J to 6 bases, leaving 10 bases not matched to a gene. CDR3 length equals 17 residues. Germline CDR1 and CDR2: MNHEY and SMNVEV (reference sequence). DNA of the CDR3: TGTGCCAGCAGTCCTTTTCCGGGACTAGCGGGAGCTGATACGCAGTATTTT. Encoded protein: CASSPFPGLAGADTQYF.

J is TRBJ2-7 and V is TRBV19; 9 positions match TRBD1. CDR3 length equals 15 residues. The ends lost 5 bases at V and 7 bases at J; junction bases unmatched: 12. Germline CDR1 reads LNHDA; CDR2 reads SQIVND (reference sequence). The CDR3 coding sequence is TGTGCCAGTAGTTACCGGGACAGGGCTCCCCAGGAGCAGTACTTC. Translation: CASSYRDRAPQEQYF.

The chain carries TRBV27 and TRBJ2-2; 16 bases are shared with TRBD2. Per germline, CDR1 MNHEY and CDR2 SMNVEV (reference sequence). This CDR3 spans 13 amino acids. J was trimmed by 9 bases and V by 11 bases; bases with no gene match: 3. This chain's CDR3 is CAGTSGRAWELFF. In DNA, the CDR3 is TGTGCCGGGACTAGCGGGAGGGCGTGGGAGCTGTTTTTT.

The CDR3 bases are TGTGCCAGCAGTTCAAGGACTAGCGGAGGCACAGATACGCAGTATTTT. It encodes CASSSRTSGGTDTQYF. The V and J genes are TRBV27 and TRBJ2-3, with 10 bases fitting TRBD2. J was trimmed by 1 base and V by 4 bases; bases with no gene match: 5. The CDR3 extends over 16 amino acids. Germline CDR1 reads MNHEY; CDR2 reads SMNVEV (reference sequence).

The gene calls are TRBV7-8 and TRBJ1-1; D gene ambiguous. The CDR3 runs 13 residues. V was clipped by 3 bases and J by 0 bases, with 5 bases between them. Germline V gene data show CDR1 as SGHVS and CDR2 as FQNEAQ. The CDR3 DNA sequence: TGTGCCAGCAGCTTGAGGATGAACACTGAAGCTTTCTTT. This sequence encodes CASSLRMNTEAFF.

V is TRBV7-9 and J is TRBJ2-1, with 7 nucleotides matching TRBD1. The CDR3 length is 15 residues. The germline V gene encodes CDR1 SEHNR and CDR2 FQNEAQ (reference sequence). The J segment lost 2 bases and the V segment lost 7 bases, leaving 8 bases of the junction unmatched. The CDR3 loop reads CASIPTGITYNEQFF. The CDR3 DNA reads as TGTGCCAGCATACCGACAGGGATAACCTACAATGAGCAGTTCTTC.

The chain has TRBV2 and TRBJ2-7, with a possible D match to TRBD1 (6 bases). V lost 8 bases and J lost 2, with 13 bases in between. The length of the CDR3 is 13 residues. The germline V gene encodes CDR1 SNHLY and CDR2 FYNNEI. CDR3 loop: CASDADSPYEQYF. CDR3 nucleotides: TGTGCCAGCGACGCGGACAGTCCCTACGAGCAGTACTTC.

The rearrangement joins TRBV14 to TRBJ1-4, with 8 bases fitting TRBD1. Germline V gene data show CDR1 as SGHDN and CDR2 as FVKESK. The CDR3 is 19 residues long. V lost 6 bases and J lost 1; bases outside the gene matches: 16. This chain's CDR3 is CASRSDRGDLPLTNEKLFF. CDR3 sequence (DNA): TGTGCCAGCAGGTCCGACAGGGGCGACCTCCCTCTAACTAATGAAAAACTGTTTTTT.

The chain combines TRBV28 with TRBJ2-5, with a tentative D call TRBD2 (6 bases). The CDR3 length is 14 residues. Trimming stripped 8 bases from V and 4 bases from J, with 17 bases between. Germline V gene data show CDR1 as MDHEN and CDR2 as SYDVKM. The CDR3 DNA sequence: TGTGCCAGCTTCGGCGGGATTCTTGCAGAGACCCAGTACTTC. Amino acids: CASFGGILAETQYF. The full variable domain, completed using reference TRBV28 and TRBJ2-5, is DVKVTQSSRYLVKRTGEKVFLECVQDMDHENMFWYRQDPGLGLRLIYFSYDVKMKEKGDIPEGYSVSREKKERFSLILESASTNQTSMYLCASFGGILAETQYFGPGTRLLVL.

The chain links TRBV11-3 to TRBJ1-4, with D possibly being TRBD1 (6 bases). Trimming cost V 1 base and J 4 bases, with 13 bases left between them. The CDR3 is 16 amino acids. Looked up from germline, CDR1 is SGHNT and CDR2 is YENEEA. CDR3 nucleotide sequence: TGTGCCAGCAGCTTAGGACCGGGACAAAATAATGAAAAACTGTTTTTT. It codes for CASSLGPGQNNEKLFF.

The chain recombines TRBV11-2 with TRBJ2-7; TRBD1 matches 8 bases. Germline lookup yields CDR1 SGHAT and CDR2 FQNNGV. The J segment lost 2 bases and the V segment lost 3 bases, leaving 6 bases of the junction unmatched. CDR3 size: 15 residues. CDR3 sequence: CASSFDRGGTYEQYF. As DNA, the CDR3 is TGTGCCAGCAGCTTTGACAGGGGTGGGACCTACGAGCAGTACTTC.

The chain's CDR3 is CASAWAGSNTGELFF. The CDR3 DNA follows: TGTGCCAGCGCGTGGGCGGGCTCGAACACCGGGGAGCTGTTTTTT. This chain joins TRBV2 and TRBJ2-2, with D tentatively TRBD2 (5 bases). V lost 8 bases and J lost 0, with 13 bases in between. The CDR3 runs to 15 residues. CDR1 is SNHLY, CDR2 FYNNEI, per germline. Filled out from reference TRBV2 and TRBJ2-2, the complete variable domain reads EPEVTQTPSHQVTQMGQEVILRCVPISNHLYFYWYRQILGQKVEFLVSFYNNEISEKSEIFDDQFSVERPDGSNFTLKIRSTKLEDSAMYFCASAWAGSNTGELFFGEGSRLTVL.